This T cell receptor (beta chain) was identified in a study of cytomegalovirus exposure and HLA in healthy donors. Germline CDR1 is MNHEY and CDR2 is SVGAGI. This CDR3 is built from 14 residues. The study ran its PCR with 60 Vbeta and 13 Jbeta primers. TCRdb's table, derived via immunoSEQ multiplex PCR, lists solely in-frame clones and lacks some. This sample has under 150,000 clones, with roughly 78% found just once. The sample consisted of PBMCs. The receptor comes from a young man in good health and CMV-seronegative. The V and J genes are TRBV6-5 and TRBJ2-5, with D maybe TRBD1 (6 bases). The DNA end favors TRBJ2-7, so the J call may be wrong. CDR3 DNA: TGTGCCAGCAGTCGATACGGGACAACCTACGAGCAGTACTTC. Encoded protein: CASSRYGTTYEQYF.